This T cell receptor beta chain was found in a study of T-cell reconstitution after alpha-beta-depleted transplantation in children. This clonotype was seen ten or more times. Unique molecular identifiers were incorporated when the TCRbeta library was constructed. One entry per CDR3 protein, called by TCRdb with MiXCR from the PCR reads. The sample shows a few hundred thousand distinct CDR3 sequences, 9.7% of them seen only once. The germline CDR1 and CDR2 sequences are LGHNA and YNFKEQ. V was trimmed by 1 base and J by 9 bases, leaving 13 bases between them. The length of the CDR3 is 15 residues. This material consisted of PBMCs from the stem cell graft donor, taken from the stem cell graft. The sequence derives from a human donor who donated a stem cell graft to a child with SCID. The V and J genes are TRBV4-2 and TRBJ1-6, with D perhaps TRBD1 (5 bases). CDR3 sequence: CASSQGEGNASPLHF. The CDR3 region has the DNA TGTGCCAGCAGCCAAGGAGAGGGGAATGCTTCACCCCTCCACTTT.